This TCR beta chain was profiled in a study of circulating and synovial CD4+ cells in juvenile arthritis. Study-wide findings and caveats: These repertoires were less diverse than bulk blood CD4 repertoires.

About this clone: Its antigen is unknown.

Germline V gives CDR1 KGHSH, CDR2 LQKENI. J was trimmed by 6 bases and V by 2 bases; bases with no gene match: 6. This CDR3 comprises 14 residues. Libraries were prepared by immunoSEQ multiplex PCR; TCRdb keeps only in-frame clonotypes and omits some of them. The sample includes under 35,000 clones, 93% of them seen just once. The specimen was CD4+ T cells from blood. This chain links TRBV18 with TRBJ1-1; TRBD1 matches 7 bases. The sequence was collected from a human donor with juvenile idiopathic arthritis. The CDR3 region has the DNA TGTGCCAGCTCACCAAGAGGGGGCGTCGCTGAAGCTTTCTTT. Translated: CASSPRGGVAEAFF.